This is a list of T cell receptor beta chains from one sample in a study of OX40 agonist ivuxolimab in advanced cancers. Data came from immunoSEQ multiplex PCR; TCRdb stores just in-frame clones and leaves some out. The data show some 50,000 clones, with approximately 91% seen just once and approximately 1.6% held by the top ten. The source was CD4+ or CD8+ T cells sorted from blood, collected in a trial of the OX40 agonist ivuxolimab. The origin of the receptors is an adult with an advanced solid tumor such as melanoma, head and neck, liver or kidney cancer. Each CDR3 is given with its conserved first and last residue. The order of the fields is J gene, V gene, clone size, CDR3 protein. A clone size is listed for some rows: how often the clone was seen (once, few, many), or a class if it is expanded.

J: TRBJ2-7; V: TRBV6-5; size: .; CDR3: CASRPGETYEQYF
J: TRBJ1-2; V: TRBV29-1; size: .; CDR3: CSVLPLPGGYTF
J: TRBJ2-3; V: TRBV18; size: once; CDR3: CASSPPGQGRTDTQYF
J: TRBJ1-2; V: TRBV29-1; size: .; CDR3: CSVESRQGHGYTF
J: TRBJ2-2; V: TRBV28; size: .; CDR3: CASRAFPGTKNTGELFF
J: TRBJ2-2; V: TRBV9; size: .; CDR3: CASSVGPGELFF
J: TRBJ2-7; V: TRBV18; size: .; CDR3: CASSLTTGVNEQYF
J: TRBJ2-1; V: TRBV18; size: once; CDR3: CASSPRWAGADYNEQFF
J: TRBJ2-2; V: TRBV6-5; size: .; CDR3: CASSSHLGELFF
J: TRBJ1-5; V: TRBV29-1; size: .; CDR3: CSVGPGGNQPQHF
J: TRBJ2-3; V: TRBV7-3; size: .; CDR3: CASSPSGGARFGTQYF
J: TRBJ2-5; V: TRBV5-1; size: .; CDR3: CASRTVDRVRETQYF
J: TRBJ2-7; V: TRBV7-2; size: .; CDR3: CASSLDGQKFYEQYF
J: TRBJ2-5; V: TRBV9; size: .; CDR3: CASSPRQGAETQYF
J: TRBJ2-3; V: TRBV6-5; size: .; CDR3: CASSYLDRGDTQYF